Following are 12 T cell receptor beta chains from one sample sequenced in a study of vaccination and CD4 T cells after COVID-19. Treatment denoted: approximately nine-day PBMC culture with coronavirus spike peptide pools or control peptides (ViraFEST assay). Cultured CD4+ T-cell DNA underwent Oncomine TCR Beta short-read sequencing. TCRdb fed the PCR reads into MiXCR, producing one record per CDR3 protein. Here the sample spans 6,500 to 10,000 distinct CDR3 sequences, around 60% being singletons. For these receptors, no antigen is known. The input for sequencing was cultured CD4+ T cells from blood, taken after SARS-CoV-2 vaccination. These receptors came from a human donor with COVID-19.

The rearrangement links TRBV19 to TRBJ1-1, with a tentative D call TRBD1 (5 bases). The CDR3 length is 13 residues. Trimming removed 0 bases at V and 10 bases at J, with 12 bases between. Germline loops: CDR1 LNHDA, CDR2 SQIVND (reference sequence). The CDR3 coding sequence is TGTGCCAGTAGTATAGACGACAGAAGGAGAGCTTTCTTT. Protein sequence: CASSIDDRRRAFF.

The rearrangement uses TRBV30 and TRBJ1-1, with D unclear. There are 14 residues in the CDR3. Trimming shortened V by 3 bases and J by 5 bases, and 16 bases separated the two germline ends. Germline V lookup: CDR1 GTSNPN, CDR2 SVGIG (reference sequence). The CDR3 loop reads CAWSPLSGRTEAFF. The CDR3 nucleotides read TGTGCCTGGAGCCCCCTTTCTGGTAGGACTGAAGCTTTCTTT.

This clonotype was seen only a few times. The chain recombines TRBV6-1 with TRBJ1-5, with TRBD1 matching 8 bases. The CDR3 loop spans 16 amino acids. Trimming removed 5 bases from V and 3 bases from J; junction bases left unmatched: 9. Looked up from germline, CDR1 is MNHNS and CDR2 is SASEGT. The CDR3 DNA follows: TGTGCCAGCAGTAGGGGACAGGCAAGAGACAATCAGCCCCAGCATTTT. This sequence encodes CASSRGQARDNQPQHF.

This chain joins TRBV10-1 and TRBJ1-6, with D perhaps matching TRBD1 (5 bases). Germline CDR1 is WNHNN and CDR2 is SYGVQD (reference sequence). This CDR3 is built from 13 residues. V dropped 10 bases and J dropped 7 bases, with 14 bases sitting between them. The CDR3: CAIHQGGNSPLHF. The CDR3 bases are TGCGCCATCCACCAGGGTGGGAATTCACCCCTCCACTTT.

Remarks on this clonotype: Mismatch with germline at one junction end may stem from a read error. The chain couples TRBV7-7 to TRBJ2-5, with D perhaps TRBD2 (5 bases). CDR3 length: 15 amino acids. Germline CDR1 reads SSHAT; CDR2 reads FNYEAQ (reference sequence). The DNA of the CDR3 is TGTGCTAGCAGCTTAAGGGAGACCCACCAAGAGACCCAGTACTTC. Its translation: CASSLRETHQETQYF.

This clonotype has just a few counts. In nucleotides, the CDR3 is TGTGCCAGTAGTAATCAGGGGGCAGGTGAAGCTTTCTTT. Translated, it gives CASSNQGAGEAFF. The gene calls are TRBV19 and TRBJ1-1; 8 bases map to TRBD1. The CDR3 is 13 amino acids. Per the germline V gene, CDR1 is LNHDA and CDR2 is SQIVND (reference sequence). J lost 7 bases, V lost 4 bases, and 5 bases had no gene match.

The rearrangement joins TRBV7-3 to TRBJ2-1; 14 bases align to TRBD2. The CDR3 has 15 amino acids. CDR1 and CDR2 from the germline V gene are SGHTA and FQGTGA. The V segment lost 6 bases and the J segment 9 bases; nucleotides outside the gene matches: 7. Written as DNA, the CDR3 is TGTGCCAGCAGTCACGGGACTAGCGGGGGAGGTGAGCAGTTCTTC. As protein: CASSHGTSGGGEQFF.

The chain has TRBV10-3 and TRBJ1-2, with a tentative D call TRBD1 (5 bases). This CDR3 region has 12 residues. Germline V CDR1 and CDR2: ENHRY, SYGVKD. The germline V and J ends were trimmed by 7 bases and 4 bases, with 10 bases remaining between them. CDR3 region: CAITKDSYGYTF. As DNA, the CDR3 is TGTGCCATCACCAAAGACAGCTATGGCTACACCTTC.

V and J are TRBV30 and TRBJ1-4; D gene uncertain. Germline loops: CDR1 GTSNPN, CDR2 SVGIG (reference sequence). The CDR3 loop spans 14 amino acids. V dropped 1 base and J dropped 12 bases, with 18 bases sitting between them. The CDR3 loop is CAWSGPGVYSELFF. In DNA form, the CDR3 reads TGTGCCTGGAGTGGACCGGGTGTTTATTCGGAACTGTTTTTT.

This clonotype was observed a single time. The chain links TRBV6-4 to TRBJ2-3, with a tentative D call TRBD2 (6 bases). The CDR3 consists of 16 residues. CDR1 is MRHNA and CDR2 is SNTAGT in the germline V gene. Trimming removed 2 bases from V and 3 bases from J, with 15 bases in between. CDR3 sequence: CASSDPGDSLTDTQYF. The CDR3 nucleotides are TGTGCCAGCAGTGACCCTGGGGACTCCCTTACAGATACGCAGTATTTT.

The chain recombines TRBV2 with TRBJ2-7, with D tentatively TRBD2 (5 bases). CDR1 and CDR2 (germline): SNHLY, FYNNEI. The V end lost 6 bases, the J end lost 2 bases, and 8 bases lay between the germline ends. This CDR3 region has 12 residues. CDR3 in amino acids: CASSPRAYEQYF. The CDR3 nucleotides read TGTGCCAGCAGCCCGAGGGCCTACGAGCAGTACTTC.

The chain joins TRBV18 to TRBJ1-6; weak D call: TRBD1 (6 bases). The CDR3 consists of 17 residues. In germline, CDR1 is KGHSH, CDR2 LQKENI. Between the trimmed V and J ends, which lost 6 bases and 0 bases, there was a span of 15 bases. In DNA, the CDR3 is TGTGCCAGCTCGCCCATTGGGGGCACCTCCTATAATTCACCCCTCCACTTT. This codes for CASSPIGGTSYNSPLHF.